Listed below are T cell receptor beta chains from one sample, sequenced in a study of beta chain features in type 1 diabetes. Some clones are missing from TCRdb's copy, which holds only in-frame ones; the method was immunoSEQ multiplex PCR. The table has 900,000 or so clones, roughly 15% seen once. The sequencing input was naive CD4+ T cells from blood. The receptors here all came from a woman between 18 and 29 years old in good health. The CDR3 runs from the conserved cysteine through the conserved F or W. Each record gives: V gene, J gene, clone size, D gene, CDR3 protein, CDR3 DNA. D genes are given only for firm matches. A row's size may be missing; if present it is once, few, many or a size class.

>TRBV7-2|TRBJ2-7|.|.
CASSLGGSRYEQYF
TGTGCCAGCAGCTTAGGGGGTTCCCGCTACGAGCAGTACTTC
>TRBV20-1|TRBJ2-7|few|.
CSATPNREQYF
TGCAGTGCTACCCCCAATCGCGAGCAGTACTTC
>TRBV5-1|TRBJ2-1|few|TRBD2
CASSLGSSGLAVQFF
TGCGCCAGCAGCTTGGGGTCCTCGGGGCTAGCGGTGCAGTTCTTC
>TRBV7-3|TRBJ2-7|few|.
CASSLTTQYEQYF
TGTGCCAGCAGCTTAACGACTCAATACGAGCAGTACTTC
>TRBV7-2|TRBJ1-4|few|.
CASSLVSGLNEKLFF
TGTGCCAGCAGCTTAGTCTCTGGGCTTAATGAAAAACTGTTTTTT
>TRBV28|TRBJ2-3|.|TRBD2
CASSTVAGGPGVRQYF
TGTGCCAGCAGCACCGTGGCGGGAGGGCCGGGAGTAAGGCAGTATTTT
>TRBV5-6|TRBJ2-3|few|.
CASSLDRSDTQYF
TGTGCCAGCAGCTTGGACAGGTCAGATACGCAGTATTTT
>TRBV9|TRBJ2-3|.|TRBD1
CASSVGQGFSTDTQYF
TGTGCCAGCAGCGTAGGACAGGGATTTAGCACAGATACGCAGTATTTT
>TRBV19|TRBJ2-2|.|.
CASSIFSPGTGELFF
TGTGCCAGTAGTATATTCAGCCCGGGCACCGGGGAGCTGTTTTTT
>TRBV2|TRBJ1-4|.|.
CASSEQGNEKLFF
TGTGCCAGCAGTGAACAGGGTAATGAAAAACTGTTTTTT
>TRBV19|TRBJ1-2|.|TRBD1
CASSTYPGQGASNYGYTF
TGTGCCAGTAGTACTTACCCGGGACAGGGGGCTTCTAACTATGGCTACACCTTC
>TRBV29-1|TRBJ2-5|few|TRBD2
CSVANRRLAGPQETQYF
TGCAGCGTTGCTAACCGAAGACTAGCGGGCCCTCAAGAGACCCAGTACTTC
>TRBV7-9|TRBJ1-5|.|TRBD1
CASSPQGVGQPQHF
TGTGCCAGCAGTCCGCAGGGGGTAGGACAGCCCCAGCATTTT
>TRBV7-2|TRBJ2-7|.|TRBD2
CASSLSGTYSYEQYF
TGTGCCAGCAGCTTAAGCGGGACTTACTCCTACGAGCAGTACTTC
>TRBV28|TRBJ2-6|few|.
CASNHGGSGANVLTF
TGTGCCAGCAACCACGGGGGCTCTGGGGCCAACGTCCTGACTTTC
>TRBV7-2|TRBJ2-7|.|.
CASTARGLTHEQYF
TGTGCCAGCACCGCTCGGGGCCTCACCCATGAGCAGTACTTC
>TRBV5-1|TRBJ2-5|.|TRBD2
CASSPEDTSGSETQYF
TGCGCCAGCAGCCCGGAAGACACCAGCGGGAGTGAGACCCAGTACTTC
>TRBV7-2|TRBJ2-5|.|.
CASRRGFQETQYF
TGTGCCAGCAGGCGGGGTTTCCAAGAGACCCAGTACTTC
>TRBV14|TRBJ1-1|.|.
CASSQAQSNTEAFF
TGTGCCAGCAGCCAAGCACAGTCGAACACTGAAGCTTTCTTT
>TRBV21-1|TRBJ2-5|.|.
CASSAPFGGLAGASPETQYF
TGTGCCAGCAGCGCCCCCTTCGGGGGACTAGCGGGAGCATCCCCAGAGACCCAGTACTTC
>TRBV7-9|TRBJ2-1|few|.
CASTFQGRMYNEQFF
TGTGCCAGCACCTTTCAAGGACGGATGTACAATGAGCAGTTCTTC
>TRBV18|TRBJ2-3|.|.
CASSPQLSTDTQYF
TGTGCCAGCTCACCACAGTTAAGCACAGATACGCAGTATTTT
>TRBV19|TRBJ2-2|.|TRBD2
CASSPRLAGTGELFF
TGTGCCAGTAGCCCCCGACTAGCGGGGACCGGGGAGCTGTTTTTT
>TRBV6-5|TRBJ2-3|.|.
CASSYSVGRLSDTQYF
TGTGCCAGCAGTTACTCAGTTGGGCGGCTCTCGGATACGCAGTATTTT
>TRBV27|TRBJ1-4|.|.
CASSLRAGEKLFF
TGTGCCAGCAGTTTAAGGGCGGGTGAAAAACTGTTTTTT
>TRBV7-2|TRBJ2-5|.|.
CASSLGGGPWETQYF
TGTGCCAGCAGCTTGGGTGGGGGACCTTGGGAGACCCAGTACTTC
>TRBV29-1|TRBJ2-4|.|.
CSATSFWRGGRKNIQYF
TGCAGCGCCACCTCGTTTTGGCGAGGGGGGAGGAAAAACATTCAGTACTTC
>TRBV7-9|TRBJ2-1|few|TRBD1
CASSEFRDRTNNEQFF
TGTGCCAGCAGCGAGTTCCGGGACAGAACGAACAATGAGCAGTTCTTC
>TRBV2|TRBJ2-7|.|.
CASTAEIYEQYF
TGTGCCAGCACAGCCGAAATCTACGAGCAGTACTTC
>TRBV6-1|TRBJ2-7|.|.
CASSETYRGPNEQYF
TGTGCCAGCAGTGAAACCTATCGGGGTCCCAACGAGCAGTACTTC
>TRBV19|TRBJ2-1|many|.
CASRFGDRYNEQFF
TGTGCCAGTCGTTTCGGCGACCGATACAATGAGCAGTTCTTC
>TRBV7-2|TRBJ2-5|.|.
CASSLTGGRRAQYF
TGTGCCAGCAGCTTAACGGGGGGCAGGCGGGCCCAGTACTTC
>TRBV19|TRBJ2-5|few|TRBD1
CASSRDRETQYF
TGTGCCAGTAGTCGGGACAGAGAGACCCAGTACTTC
>TRBV25-1|TRBJ1-1|few|.
CASSAQGGTEAFF
TGTGCCAGCAGTGCTCAGGGAGGCACTGAAGCTTTCTTT
>TRBV6-1|TRBJ1-4|few|.
CASSEGLRLFF
TGTGCCAGCAGTGAGGGTCTTCGACTGTTTTTT
>TRBV7-9|TRBJ2-3|few|TRBD2
CASSFIASGSSTDTQYF
TGTGCCAGCAGCTTTATTGCTAGCGGGTCTAGCACAGATACGCAGTATTTT
>TRBV13|TRBJ2-7|few|TRBD1
CASSLGGGQGYEQYF
TGTGCCAGCAGCTTAGGCGGAGGACAGGGTTACGAGCAGTACTTC